The entry below describes one T cell receptor beta chain. The antigen is not known. The entry originates in a study of multiple sclerosis patients with progressive multifocal leukoencephalopathy. Study-wide points: TRBV and TRBJ usage showed no common pattern when PML developed.

The CDR3 loop spans 11 amino acids. Deletions cut 6 bases from V and 9 bases from J, with 9 bases between. Looked up from germline, CDR1 is MNHNS and CDR2 is SASEGT. Time point here: 12 to 13 months of natalizumab therapy. Every listed patient previously received interferon beta; all PML patients were women. At 6 months of natalizumab came T1, and at 12 months came T2. The assay was immunoSEQ multiplex PCR, and TCRdb's table has in-frame clones only and misses some. The sample has around 30,000 clones; nearly 90% are singletons. The source material was PBMCs, sampled from a patient treated with natalizumab. The clonotype was recovered from a human donor with multiple sclerosis. The chain carries TRBV6-1 and TRBJ1-5; D gene unclear. This CDR3 is CASRARRPQHF. Here the CDR3 DNA reads TGTGCCAGCAGAGCTCGACGGCCCCAGCATTTT.